This record looks at one T cell receptor beta chain sequence and its context. The sample originates from a study of cytomegalovirus exposure and HLA in healthy donors. Study as a whole: An early data release held around 80 million unique TCRs from HLA-typed donors.

The PCR made use of 60 Vbeta and 13 Jbeta primers. The assay was immunoSEQ multiplex PCR, and TCRdb's table has in-frame clones only and misses some. The sample includes hundreds of thousands of clones, roughly 80% of them seen just once. CDR1 and CDR2 (germline): SGHRS, YFSETQ. The CDR3 totals 16 residues. Trimming took off 0 bases at V and 0 bases at J, with 11 bases between the two ends. The sequenced sample consisted of PBMCs. The clonotype comes from a man aged 35 to 55 in good health and CMV-seropositive. The chain recombines TRBV5-1 with TRBJ2-3; D call uncertain. DNA for the CDR3: TGCGCCAGCAGCTTGGGTACGTCCACTAGCACAGATACGCAGTATTTT. Protein sequence: CASSLGTSTSTDTQYF.